The source of this T cell receptor beta chain is a study of blood T cells in healthy people across ages. Primers used in a second PCR of about 7 to 11 cycles were a sample-barcoded 5' primer and a J-beta primer mix. TCRdb ran MiXCR on the 5' RACE reads and lists one entry per CDR3 protein. The repertoire includes about 1.8 million distinct CDR3 sequences, 49% of them detected once, and 2.1% sits in the top ten. This clonotype was seen more than once but under ten times. V was trimmed by 2 bases and J by 6 bases, leaving 8 bases between them. Germline V lookup: CDR1 SGHRS, CDR2 YFSETQ. This CDR3 has 12 residues.

The source of this sequence is a woman in her thirties or forties in good health. The material sequenced was blood. The rearrangement joins TRBV5-1 to TRBJ1-2; D not resolved. As DNA, the CDR3 is TGCGCCAGCAGCTTTGGTTTCGATGGCTACACCTTC. It is translated as CASSFGFDGYTF.